These 26 T cell receptor beta chains came from one sample sequenced in a study of molecular identifiers for immune sequencing clone quantification. TCRdb re-called the PCR reads with MiXCR, one entry per CDR3 protein. Found here are approximately 320,000 distinct CDR3 sequences, about 23% of them singletons; the top ten hold approximately 0.74%. The specimen was naive CD8+ T cells from blood, with Jurkat cell RNA spiked in. Subset here: FACS-sorted CD8+CD4-CCR7+CD45RA+ naive T cells. The receptors stem from a human donor in good health. Some libraries in this study had Jurkat cell RNA spiked in.

The count of this clonotype is one. The chain couples TRBV3-2 to TRBJ1-5; the D call TRBD1 from the table was never checked on the DNA. TRBV3-2 is recorded as a pseudogene. The CDR3 loop spans 18 amino acids. CDR3 amino acids: CASSQSLRTTGDNQPQHF. The DNA for the CDR3 is TGTGCCAGCAGCCAAAGTTTAAGGACGACAGGGGACAATCAGCCCCAGCATTTT.

This clonotype was counted at least ten times. V gene TRBV7-9 combines with J gene TRBJ2-2; D tentatively fits TRBD1 or TRBD2 (5 bases each). V was trimmed by 5 bases and J by 2 bases, leaving 12 bases between them. Germline-derived CDR1 and CDR2 are SEHNR and FQNEAQ (reference sequence). The CDR3 consists of 15 residues. The CDR3 region has the DNA TGTGCCAGCAGCCCCCGGGACCTTAACACCGGGGAGCTGTTTTTT. Translation: CASSPRDLNTGELFF. The whole variable domain, remainder taken from reference TRBV7-9 and TRBJ2-2, is DTGVSQNPRHKITKRGQNVTFRCDPISEHNRLYWYRQTLGQGPEFLTYFQNEAQLEKSRLLSDRFSAERPKGSFSTLEIQRTEQGDSAMYLCASSPRDLNTGELFFGEGSRLTVL.

Regarding this clonotype: This clone may be a read error of a much larger clone one base away. CDR3 sequence (DNA): TGCGCCAGCAGCTCCTATGGGGGGAGAGAGACTGGAGCTTTCTTT. Protein: CASSSYGGRETGAFF. This chain uses TRBV5-1 with TRBJ1-1; D is perhaps TRBD1 (5 bases). The CDR3 runs 15 residues. Germline CDR1 reads SGHRS; CDR2 reads YFSETQ.

V usage is TRBV6-5 and J usage is TRBJ2-7, with TRBD1 as a possible D gene (5 bases). V was pared by 0 bases and J by 2 bases, with 14 bases between. This CDR3 has 16 amino acids. Looked up from germline, CDR1 is MNHEY and CDR2 is SVGAGI. CDR3 amino acids: CASSYSSGQGTYEQYF. CDR3 nucleotide sequence: TGTGCCAGCAGTTACTCGAGTGGCCAGGGAACCTACGAGCAGTACTTC.

V and J are TRBV12-3 or TRBV12-4 and TRBJ1-6, with 7 bases matching TRBD1. There are 14 residues in the CDR3. J lost 9 bases, V lost 5 bases, and 7 bases had no gene match. CDR3 sequence: CASSPQGGGSPLHF. The CDR3 coding sequence is TGTGCCAGCAGTCCTCAGGGGGGTGGTTCACCCCTCCACTTT.

A word on this clonotype: Just one base apart from a much larger clone, this may be a read error. The rearrangement uses TRBV2 and TRBJ2-3, with 10 bases fitting TRBD1. The CDR3 length is 16 residues. The V segment lost 6 bases and the J segment 2 bases; nucleotides outside the gene matches: 8. CDR1 and CDR2 from the germline V gene are SNHLY and FYNNEI. CDR3 sequence: CASSHMGQGHTDTQYF. CDR3 sequence (DNA): TGTGCCAGCAGCCACATGGGACAGGGGCACACAGATACGCAGTATTTT.

The rearrangement joins TRBV28 to TRBJ2-7, with 7 bases aligning to TRBD2. Germline CDR1 is MDHEN and CDR2 is SYDVKM. The J segment lost 7 bases and the V segment lost 2 bases, leaving 8 bases of the junction unmatched. This CDR3 spans 14 amino acids. The CDR3 coding sequence is TGTGCCAGCAGTTTAGGGGCGGGGGTCGGAGAGCAGTACTTC. This codes for CASSLGAGVGEQYF.

This clonotype was picked up many times. V gene TRBV7-9 combines with J gene TRBJ1-1, with D perhaps matching TRBD1 (5 bases). The CDR3 is 13 residues long. The ends were cut back, 7 bases at V and 5 bases at J, with 14 bases in the middle. Germline CDR1 and CDR2: SEHNR and FQNEAQ (reference sequence). The CDR3 nucleotides read TGTGCCAGCACCAAAACTGGGGGGACTGAAGCTTTCTTT. The encoded protein is CASTKTGGTEAFF.

V usage is TRBV23-1 and J usage is TRBJ1-6; D not certain. TRBV23-1 belongs to the ORF category, with a function that is uncertain. This CDR3 comprises 20 residues. V dropped 3 bases and J dropped 0 bases, with 21 bases sitting between them. CDR3 protein: CASSQLGVLGWSSYNSPLHF. As DNA, the CDR3 is TGCGCCAGCAGTCAGCTGGGAGTATTAGGCTGGAGCTCCTATAATTCACCCCTCCACTTT.

Worth noting for this clonotype: A read error may explain this, as a much larger clone is one base away. This chain joins TRBV4-3 and TRBJ1-5; D is undetermined. V lost 0 bases to trimming and J lost 7 bases, with 13 bases between them. In germline, CDR1 is LGHNA, CDR2 YSLEER. The CDR3 loop spans 15 amino acids. CDR3: CASSQDISSGQPQHF. The CDR3 DNA reads as TGCGCCAGCAGCCAAGATATTTCGAGTGGCCAGCCCCAGCATTTT.

This clonotype has a count of ten or more. The chain combines TRBV7-2 with TRBJ2-6; 8 bases fit TRBD1. With 2 bases clipped from V and 1 base from J, the junction kept 7 bases outside the gene matches. Germline loops: CDR1 SGHTA, CDR2 FQGNSA. This CDR3 comprises 18 residues. CDR3 sequence: CASSLTWTGLSGANVLTF. The CDR3, as DNA: TGTGCCAGCAGCTTAACCTGGACAGGGTTATCTGGGGCCAACGTCCTGACTTTC.

On this clonotype itself: The junction departs from the called germline gene at one end, perhaps through a read error. The rearrangement uses TRBV6-2 or TRBV6-3 and TRBJ2-7; D remains ambiguous. The CDR3 is 13 amino acids. Looked up from germline, CDR1 is MNHEY and CDR2 is SVGEGT. The CDR3, as DNA: TGTGCCAGCACCTACACCTCGGCCTACGCGCAGTACTTC. Translation gives CASTYTSAYAQYF.

This clonotype was recorded many times. The genes are TRBV6-5 and TRBJ2-3, with D possibly being TRBD2 (5 bases). The germline V and J ends were trimmed by 0 bases and 1 base, with 11 bases remaining between them. The CDR3 consists of 16 residues. Germline CDR1 and CDR2: MNHEY and SVGAGI. The chain's CDR3 is CASSYSSGLGTDTQYF. The CDR3 DNA is TGTGCCAGCAGTTACTCTTCGGGGTTGGGCACAGATACGCAGTATTTT.

This clonotype was observed a handful of times. One end of the junction is discordant with germline, which a read error may explain. The rearrangement uses TRBV27 and TRBJ2-1, with D perhaps matching TRBD1 or TRBD2 (5 bases each). Germline CDR1 and CDR2: MNHEY and SMNVEV (reference sequence). The CDR3 extends over 16 amino acids. CDR3 DNA: TGTGCCAGCAGTTCCCGAGGGGTTAGCTCCCACAATGAGCAGTTCTTC. Translated: CASSSRGVSSHNEQFF.

As to this clonotype: A clone one base away is much larger, so this may be a read error. The V gene is TRBV19, the J gene TRBJ2-3; no clear D gene. This CDR3 has 13 residues. Germline V gene lookup returns CDR1 LNHDA and CDR2 SQIVND (reference sequence). The CDR3: CASSMLSTDMQYF. The CDR3 DNA is TGTGCCAGTAGTATGTTGAGCACAGATATGCAGTATTTT.

This clonotype was counted ten times or more. The rearrangement joins TRBV6-6 to TRBJ2-7; D is unresolved. Looked up from germline, CDR1 is MNHNY and CDR2 is SVGAGI (reference sequence). This CDR3 has 12 amino acids. Trimming removed 5 bases from V and 2 bases from J, with 7 bases in between. This chain's CDR3 is CASSTAPYEQYF. The CDR3 region has the DNA TGTGCCAGCAGTACAGCGCCCTACGAGCAGTACTTC.

This clonotype was observed a few times. The rearrangement joins TRBV20-1 to TRBJ2-7, with TRBD1 identical over 10 bases. The CDR3 is made up of 14 amino acids. The trim removed 4 bases at V and 1 base at J, leaving 4 bases unmatched. CDR1 is DFQATT and CDR2 is SNEGSKA in the germline V gene (reference sequence). The CDR3 bases are TGCAGTGCTATCCGGGACAGGGGATCCTACGAGCAGTACTTC. This encodes CSAIRDRGSYEQYF.

This clonotype was picked up many times. V is TRBV11-2 and J is TRBJ2-7, with D unclear. CDR1 and CDR2 from the germline V gene are SGHAT and FQNNGV. Trimming took 1 base from V and 4 from J, leaving 8 bases between them. The CDR3 length is 13 residues. In nucleotides, the CDR3 is TGTGCCAGCAGCTTAGCCCCGTCTTACGAGCAGTACTTC. Amino acid sequence: CASSLAPSYEQYF.

Comments on this clonotype: A much larger clone differs by one base, so this may be a read error. The V call is TRBV7-6, the J call TRBJ2-7; D may be TRBD1 (6 bases). Germline lookup yields CDR1 SGHVS and CDR2 FNYEAQ. The CDR3 is made up of 15 amino acids. V was cut by 5 bases and J by 2 bases, with 16 bases left in between. The DNA of the CDR3 is TGTGCCAGCAGCCCCGCCGGGACACGGCCCTACGAGCAGTACTTC. It yields the protein CASSPAGTRPYEQYF.

This clonotype was seen more than once but under ten times. V and J are TRBV24-1 and TRBJ2-3; no clear D. The V and J ends lost 3 bases and 4 bases respectively, with 4 bases between them. The germline V gene has CDR1 KGHDR and CDR2 SFDVKD. The CDR3 contains 12 residues. In DNA, the CDR3 is TGTGCCACCAGTGATGGATCAGATACGCAGTATTTT. This encodes CATSDGSDTQYF.

The chain joins TRBV20-1 to TRBJ2-2; either TRBD1 or TRBD2 may fit D (5 bases each). The CDR3 contains 18 residues. Deletions cut 0 bases from V and 1 base from J, with 18 bases between. Germline CDR1 is DFQATT and CDR2 is SNEGSKA (reference sequence). DNA for the CDR3: TGCAGTGCTAGAGACCCTAAAAGAGGGGAACAGAACACCGGGGAGCTGTTTTTT. Translating it yields CSARDPKRGEQNTGELFF.

Comments on this clonotype: The CDR3 does not close with the conserved phenylalanine or tryptophan, likely indicating a read error. The genes are TRBV11-2 and TRBJ2-2; no definite D call. The CDR3 is 13 residues long. V lost 0 bases and J lost 6, with 5 bases in between. CDR1 is SGHAT and CDR2 is FQNNGV in the germline V gene. The CDR3 nucleotides are TGTGCCAGCAGCTTAGATTTTGCCGGGGAGCTGTTTTCT. It is translated as CASSLDFAGELFS.

On this clonotype: This clone may be a read error of a much larger clone one base away. The V call is TRBV5-6, the J call TRBJ1-5; no firm D call. The CDR3 totals 14 residues. The germline CDR1 and CDR2 sequences are SGHDT and YYEEEE. CDR3 sequence reads: CASSAGRQGQSQHF. CDR3 sequence (DNA): TGTGCCAGCAGCGCTGGACGTCAAGGTCAGTCCCAGCATTTT.

About this clonotype: A clone one base away is much larger, so this may be a read error. The J gene is TRBJ2-3, the V gene TRBV7-6; 8 nucleotides line up with TRBD2. This CDR3 has 16 amino acids. Germline V gives CDR1 SGHVS, CDR2 FNYEAQ. CDR3 in amino acids: CASSLVSGAVTDSQYF. CDR3 in DNA: TGTGCCAGCAGCTTAGTTAGCGGGGCCGTAACAGATTCGCAGTATTTT.

This clonotype was detected only a few times. This rearrangement joins TRBV3-1 to TRBJ2-2; no clear D gene. CDR1 and CDR2 from the germline V gene are LGHDT and YNNKEL (reference sequence). This CDR3 is 16 amino acids long. Trimming cost V 4 bases and J 1 base, with 13 bases left between them. CDR3 amino acids: CASSPAEGGNTGELFF. CDR3 sequence (DNA): TGTGCCAGCAGCCCCGCAGAAGGCGGGAACACCGGGGAGCTGTTTTTT.

A few counts support this clonotype. V gene TRBV30 combines with J gene TRBJ2-7; 7 nucleotides align to TRBD1. The CDR3 spans 13 residues. Per germline, CDR1 GTSNPN and CDR2 SVGIG (reference sequence). J gave up 1 base and V 4 bases, and 4 bases lay outside the gene matches. The CDR3 DNA reads TGTGCCTGGACCGGGACAGATTCCTACGAGCAGTACTTC. Amino acids: CAWTGTDSYEQYF.